Each of the 8 T cell receptor beta chains below was sequenced from the same sample in a study of shared clonotypes between healthy human individuals. Selected positively for CCR7 and CD45RO-negative, naive CD8 cells excluded terminally differentiated effector memory CD45RA+ cells. Some clones are missing from TCRdb's copy, which holds only in-frame ones; the method was immunoSEQ multiplex PCR. The sample has roughly 2.1 million clones, 90% to 95% seen once; the top ten hold under 2%. Sequenced sample: naive CD8+ T cells from PBMCs. The origin of the receptors is a young man in good health. Some clones in this sample may be carry-over from other donors' samples.

This rearrangement joins TRBV19 to TRBJ1-1; maybe TRBD1 (6 bases). CDR1 and CDR2 from the germline V gene are LNHDA and SQIVND (reference sequence). CDR3 length: 14 residues. V dropped 6 bases and J dropped 3 bases, with 14 bases sitting between them. The DNA for the CDR3 is TGTGCCAGTAGCCAAGGGGGTTTGGACACTGAAGCTTTCTTT. Encoded protein: CASSQGGLDTEAFF.

The chain has TRBV11-2 and TRBJ1-4; TRBD1 is a possible D gene (6 bases). The CDR3 has 15 amino acids. V lost 4 bases to trimming and J lost 3 bases, with 12 bases between them. The V gene's germline CDR1 is SGHAT and CDR2 FQNNGV. The CDR3: CASSSRTASNEKLFF. The CDR3 DNA sequence: TGTGCCAGCAGCTCAAGGACAGCATCTAATGAAAAACTGTTTTTT.

This chain connects TRBV9 to TRBJ2-1, with a possible D match to TRBD1 (6 bases). The CDR3 runs to 14 residues. CDR1 and CDR2 from the germline V gene are SGDLS and YYNGEE. V was shortened by 0 bases and J by 9 bases, with 13 bases between the two germline ends. CDR3 region: CASSVGQGTSEQFF. DNA of the CDR3: TGTGCCAGCAGCGTAGGGCAGGGGACAAGTGAGCAGTTCTTC.

In regard to this clone: This sample includes further DNA sequences coding for the same CDR3. The chain employs TRBV7-9 and TRBJ2-7, with a possible D match to TRBD1 (6 bases). The germline gives CDR1 SEHNR, CDR2 FQNEAQ (reference sequence). Deletions cut 5 bases from V and 4 bases from J, with 12 bases between. The CDR3 extends over 13 amino acids. CDR3 in amino acids: CASSPGVSYEQYF. CDR3 bases: TGTGCCAGCAGCCCAGGGGTTTCGTACGAGCAGTACTTC.

The DNA of the CDR3 is TGTGCCAGCAAAGGGCGGGAGGTACAAGAGACCCAGTACTTC. This gives the protein CASKGREVQETQYF. J is TRBJ2-5 and V is TRBV6-1; TRBD2 agrees at 8 bases. V shed 7 bases and J 2 bases; nucleotides not matched to a gene: 6. Germline V CDR1 and CDR2: MNHNS, SASEGT. The CDR3 runs to 14 residues.

The chain uses TRBV9 and TRBJ2-3; 8 bases are a match to TRBD2. V gave up 6 bases and J gave up 0 bases; unmatched junction bases: 6. The length of the CDR3 is 15 residues. Germline values: CDR1 SGDLS, CDR2 YYNGEE. The CDR3 region is CASTPGTSSTDTQYF. CDR3 sequence (DNA): TGTGCCAGCACCCCCGGGACTAGTAGCACAGATACGCAGTATTTT.

V and J are TRBV27 and TRBJ2-7; 9 bases are a match to TRBD2. Trimming cost V 5 bases and J 9 bases; bases outside gene matches: 17. The CDR3 sequence is 16 residues long. The germline gives CDR1 MNHEY, CDR2 SMNVEV (reference sequence). The CDR3 loop reads CASSQGPGSGSGVQYF. The CDR3 nucleotides are TGTGCCAGCAGTCAAGGTCCTGGTAGCGGGAGCGGTGTGCAGTACTTC.

The rearrangement links TRBV9 to TRBJ2-4; D unclear. CDR1 is SGDLS, CDR2 YYNGEE, per germline. Deletions cut 0 bases from V and 7 bases from J, with 8 bases between. The CDR3 runs 13 residues. CDR3 in DNA: TGTGCCAGCAGCGTAGGGGGTCTCAACATTCAGTACTTC. Protein product: CASSVGGLNIQYF.